Listed below are T cell receptor beta chains from one sample, sequenced in a study of blood T cells in healthy people across ages. TCRdb passed the 5' RACE reads through MiXCR, listing each CDR3 protein once. Of about 780,000 distinct CDR3 sequences listed, about 26% are singletons. The sample was also reused in another study, on T cells of mothers and their children.

Sequencing used blood. These receptors all stem from a boy aged 5-17 years in good health. CDR3s include the opening cysteine and the closing phenylalanine or tryptophan. Each record gives: V gene, J gene, D gene, CDR3 protein. D genes are given only for firm matches.

>TRBV12-3/TRBV12-4|TRBJ1-2|-
CASSRGAVDNYGYTF
>TRBV29-1|TRBJ1-3|-
CSVEPLSSGNTIYF
>TRBV7-9|TRBJ1-3|-
CASSLMTDDSGNTIYF
>TRBV29-1|TRBJ1-3|-
CSVFGPGNTIYF
>TRBV4-1|TRBJ2-5|-
CASSQVTNQETQYF
>TRBV5-1|TRBJ2-5|TRBD2
CASTKAGGETQYF
>TRBV2|TRBJ2-3|-
CASSEALTRDTQYF
>TRBV6-1|TRBJ1-2|-
CASRTGYGYTF
>TRBV7-2|TRBJ2-3|TRBD2
CASSWRIGTSGRDTDTQYF
>TRBV5-1|TRBJ1-5|-
CASRPDIGLGQPQHF
>TRBV20-1|TRBJ1-1|-
CSARGSGLSTEAFF
>TRBV2|TRBJ1-3|-
CASSRQASGNTIYF
>TRBV15|TRBJ2-4|-
CATSTGTQAKNIQYF
>TRBV7-9|TRBJ2-3|-
CASNPPETSQSTDTQYF
>TRBV11-1|TRBJ2-1|TRBD2
CASSLALVSSGNNEQFF
>TRBV28|TRBJ1-2|-
CASRPRPQDGYTF
>TRBV5-1|TRBJ2-1|-
CASSLDQNFNEQFF
>TRBV14|-|TRBD1
CASSQALPGGMETQYF
>TRBV11-2|TRBJ2-7|TRBD1
CASTPGTGGDEQYF
>TRBV6-4|TRBJ2-1|TRBD2
CASSVESGANNEQFF
>TRBV12-3/TRBV12-4|TRBJ2-5|TRBD2
CASSSQRGGRETQYF
>TRBV4-1|TRBJ2-5|TRBD2
CASNQGGLAKETQYF
>TRBV7-3|TRBJ2-5|-
CASSITGGKTQYF
>TRBV28|TRBJ2-2|-
CASAGHDGTGELFF
>TRBV7-9|TRBJ2-7|-
CASSLSSYEQYF
>TRBV11-2|TRBJ2-4|TRBD2
CASSIGLVNIQYF
>TRBV20-1|TRBJ2-5|-
CSARAGQADQETQYF
>TRBV7-2|TRBJ2-3|-
CASSPRVAADTQYF
>TRBV28|TRBJ2-1|-
CASSPTWNEQFF
>TRBV14|TRBJ2-7|-
CASSQEDFLATEQYF
>TRBV20-1|TRBJ1-1|-
CSASLSLGVEAFF
>TRBV10-3|TRBJ1-1|-
CAISEMVGSEAFF
>TRBV11-2|TRBJ2-4|-
CASSPRVGENIQYF
>TRBV10-3|TRBJ1-3|-
CAISESQPGPGNTIYF
>TRBV11-1|TRBJ2-6|-
CASSFIGAGANVLTF
>TRBV28|TRBJ1-5|-
CASSSQGLQHF
>TRBV15|-|-
CATSLGRSDEQYF
>TRBV29-1|TRBJ2-7|-
CSGVGLTYERYF
>TRBV5-6|TRBJ2-5|TRBD2
CASSPTKGRGTETQYF
>TRBV12-3/TRBV12-4|TRBJ2-7|-
CASSWTDWDEQYF
>TRBV7-9|TRBJ2-7|-
CASSLARQSEQYF
>TRBV6-1|TRBJ1-3|-
CASRTWGREAGNTIYF
>TRBV10-2|TRBJ2-5|-
CASRHTPNQETQYF
>TRBV5-1|TRBJ1-1|-
CASSLSGSEAFF
>TRBV7-3|TRBJ2-1|-
CAGVLRSSEQFF